Below, one TCR beta chain is given with its context. Its antigen is undetermined. This sample is part of a study of sequential checkpoint blockade in melanoma. Study as a whole: Both treatment sequences were followed by maintenance nivolumab. About two dozen patients had tumor biopsies before treatment and at week 13.

The CDR3 consists of 14 residues. Germline V gives CDR1 LGHNT, CDR2 FRNRAP. V lost 3 bases and J lost 3, with 10 bases in between. Study-wide results and limits: Pretreatment TIL clonality tracked with response in the nivolumab-first arm.

Treatment of the sample: randomized to nivolumab then ipilimumab (arm A) or the reverse (arm B). Only in-frame clones appear in the TCRdb table, and some are missing; sequencing was by immunoSEQ multiplex PCR. The sample has some 22,000 clones; roughly 30% are singletons. V and J are TRBV12-5 and TRBJ2-3; D may be TRBD2 (5 bases). This sequence originates from a human donor with melanoma. Sequences were derived from tumor tissue (inferred from file names), sampled from a patient given nivolumab and ipilimumab in sequence. The DNA of the CDR3 is TGTGCTAGTGGTTTAGGTCAGCGGACAGATACGCAGTATTTT. Protein: CASGLGQRTDTQYF.